Here is one T cell receptor beta chain with its context. Libraries were prepared by immunoSEQ multiplex PCR; TCRdb keeps only in-frame clonotypes and omits some of them. The table shows about 1.5 million clones, with approximately 97% occurring only once. The record originates from a study of shared clonotypes between healthy human individuals. Germline V CDR1 and CDR2: SSHAT, FNYEAQ (reference sequence). There are 12 residues in the CDR3. V was cut by 6 bases and J by 0 bases, with 5 bases left in between. This TCR was recovered from a young man in good health. V and J are TRBV7-7 and TRBJ2-5; D is unclear. The sequencing sample was made of naive CD4+ T cells sorted from blood. Subset of the sample: CD45RA+ positively selected. This chain's CDR3 is CASSKDQETQYF. DNA of the CDR3: TGTGCCAGCAGTAAGGACCAAGAGACCCAGTACTTC.